The TCR beta chain under discussion was sequenced for a study of cytomegalovirus exposure and HLA in healthy donors (dated by TCRdb to about 2017). Looking at the study overall: An earlier analysis of some 600 of the donors reported approximately 280 Gb of sequence data and around 110 million unique TCR beta sequences obtained from about 179 million T cells. An early release covering about 600 HLA-typed donors comprised about 300 gigabases of sequencing data and approximately 80 million unique TCR sequences. Typing coverage varied by locus: about 629-630 donors for A, B, C, DRB1 and DQB1; approximately 500 for DQA1; more than 600 for DPA1; some 470 for DPB1. A later genetic analysis took genome-wide SNP genotypes for about three fifths of the 666 donors and used that subset as a discovery cohort. Donor age, sex, ethnicity and CMV serostatus were compiled together with the repertoire data. An earlier analysis of about 600 of the donors used high-throughput TCR beta sequencing to judge whether each TCR beta V gene segment behaved as functional or pseudogenic. Besides the first cohort of roughly 700 subjects, a separate validation cohort made up of around 120 different subjects was used. Across under 500 genotyped donors of the cohort, an average of approximately 240,000 unique TCR beta nucleotide sequences per donor were sequenced, and roughly 20% of those sequences were non-productive. To predict cytomegalovirus infection status, the study combined high-throughput TCR immunosequencing, statistical association of individual TCRs with disease status, and machine learning. Of the roughly 390 genotyped donors, approximately 83% fell in the genetic ancestry cluster associated with self-reported Caucasian donors. Both class I and class II loci were covered by HLA typing, at four-digit resolution. Using immunosequencing, the study profiled T cell repertoires from fewer than 850 subjects and related those repertoires to cytomegalovirus serostatus. The aim of the study was to test whether cataloging public T cell receptors could identify signatures of past pathogen exposure. About 5 DR-DQ haplotypes were handled as single units for association and clustering, since linkage in the cohort was strong. To study patterns of TCR occurrence, a later analysis re-analyzed previously published TCR beta repertoires from 500 to 850 donors and added high-resolution HLA genotyping. All discovery cohort repertoires had been generated on a single sequencing platform. The later analysis used no new phenotypic data to find candidate immune exposures, relying instead on TCR beta sequences and their occurrence across donors. Beyond this particular receptor, the publication reports: Compared with equally common non-associated chains, HLA-associated TCR beta chains in a later analysis were more clonally expanded and had lower generation probabilities. A further reported finding was that TCR beta sequences accurately predicted the HLA-A and HLA-B alleles for most subjects in the first cohort. Correlated functional status among segregating V segments might reflect linkage disequilibrium, but an unknown experimental factor could not be ruled out. In a later analysis, TCR association rates were found to vary across HLA loci, with the most associated TCRs seen for DRB1 alleles and the fewest for HLA-C alleles. A few of the identified cytomegalovirus-associated TCR beta chains were confirmed in vitro to be specific for cytomegalovirus antigens. Assigning TCR associations to individual alleles was difficult when HLA alleles, especially DR and DQ, strongly co-occurred. CMV serostatus was the only immune exposure information available for the cohort. In both the original and validation cohorts, the classifier was reported to diagnose cytomegalovirus status with high specificity and sensitivity. It was suggested by the authors that the approach could potentially be generalized to other disease states and immunological phenotypes. The presence/absence analyses assumed that sequencing depth was roughly uniform across donors, and that assumption may not be true. A cluster of highly shared sequence variants was judged likely to be a technical artifact of the sequencing pipeline. A later analysis found that most CMV-associated TCR beta chains appeared HLA-restricted, with HLA associations seemingly driven largely by CMV exposure. In a later genetic analysis, fewer N-insertions in productive TCRs were reported among donors in an Asian-associated ancestry cluster than the roughly 670-donor mean. Specific HLA alleles were associated with over 15,000 TCR beta sequences at a false discovery rate of 0.05 in a later analysis. Several of the top co-occurrence clusters appeared to be linked to parvovirus B19, influenza, CMV and Epstein-Barr virus, according to a later analysis. Approximately 16 rarely observed V segments, including chromosome 9 orphons, were excluded from the earlier analysis of some 590 of the donors because counts were too low. The study listed 164 TCR beta chains as associated with cytomegalovirus. Most TCR sequences were observed very rarely across donors, whereas some public TCRs were present in many individuals. An association between a missense DCLRE1C variant and V-gene and J-gene trimming of TCR beta chains was found in a later genetic analysis and replicated in an independent cohort. Broadly in line with IMGT annotations, most TCR beta V segments showed up in productive rearrangements about 90% or about 30% of the time in an earlier analysis of around 550 of the donors. HLA typing was unavailable for some donors at each locus, so association tests used only the typed subset. In this cohort, only TCR beta chains were sequenced, and detectable features were limited by the absence of alpha or paired-chain data.

Receptors were amplified or captured by the immunoSEQ multiplex PCR assay. For the multiplex PCR, a mixture combining 60 forward primers for TCR Vbeta segments and 13 reverse primers for TCR Jbeta segments was used. A multiplex PCR assay on genomic DNA amplified the CDR3 region of rearranged TCR beta genes. The amplified TCR beta libraries were sequenced on the Illumina HiSeq System as 87-base-pair reads. In the source study's methods: In a later analysis, 70 million to 95 million unique TCR beta chains were counted across the roughly 670 repertoires, and roughly 9.9 million of these chains were shared by at least two donors. Raw reads were error-corrected and collapsed into unique sequences with a nearest-neighbor algorithm that merged closely related sequences to remove PCR and sequencing errors. CDR3 sequences were aligned to IMGT reference sequences to assign V, D and J gene segments. For a sequence to be retained, a match of at least six nucleotides was required to both a V gene segment and a J gene segment. Rearrangements were called productive when the CDR3 lacked stop codons and stayed in frame with V and J; all others were non-productive. Following IMGT convention, CDR3 was defined as the stretch from the second conserved V-encoded cysteine to the conserved J-encoded phenylalanine. Sequences without an unambiguous match to a single V gene segment were excluded from the earlier analysis of about 600 of the donors. An earlier analysis of 450 to 650 of the donors called V segments functional above 56.7% productive rearrangements and segregating when the between-donor standard deviation exceeded 5%. A statistical classification framework was developed to diagnose cytomegalovirus status using the catalog of TCR beta chain sequences. V and J gene assignment, in a later analysis, came from comparing TCR nucleotide sequences with IMGT/GENE-DB human TR gene sequences. A later analysis assigned CDR3 sequences and most-parsimonious VDJ recombination scenarios with the TCRdist pipeline. In a later analysis, each TCR beta chain was defined by its CDR3 amino acid sequence together with its V-gene family, and reads lacking a unique V-gene family were excluded. A later analysis removed 500 to 650 highly shared, low-generation-probability nucleotide sequences to deal with suspected cross-contamination and a sequencing artifact. In a later analysis, a clonal expansion index for each public chain was calculated from normalized within-repertoire ranks of inferred template counts. A later analysis computed generation probabilities with a VDJ recombination model fitted to out-of-frame rearrangements, and checked the results against IGoR. A later analysis scored TCR-TCR, TCR-HLA and TCR-CMV co-occurrence with hypergeometric tests, applying a repertoire-size bias correction to TCR pairs. To estimate false discovery rates, a later analysis permuted the HLA or CMV assignments 20 times. In a later analysis, co-occurring TCRs were grouped using DBSCAN, with TCRdist sequence similarity added in when clustering inside HLA-allele-positive subsets. Co-occurrence clustering excluded repertoires with fewer than 30,000 or more than 120,000 public chains, plus five with anomalous nucleotide sharing. TCRdb stores this immuneACCESS table with in-frame sequences only. Part of the clones is absent; in the studies checked, under half of the shortfall reflects unresolved V genes, and no reason is known for the rest. V, J and clone size derive from that table, while D and trimming were established from the DNA sequence. A total of some 150,000 clones appear in this sample, 70% to 90% of them only once. About 1.6% of the sample rests with the top ten.

The cohort consisted of hundreds of healthy bone marrow donors. Cohort members were all nominally healthy when sampled, although unrecorded immune exposures were likely present. The donor tested CMV seronegative and was one of the 352 seronegative cohort members. Every donor gave a peripheral blood sample, and the peripheral blood mononuclear cells from that sample were used for TCR beta sequencing. Genomic DNA extraction from the blood cell samples was performed with the Qiagen DNeasy Blood Extraction Kit. Turning to this clone: It has no known antigen specificity. Base qualities are not at hand, and no much larger clone is one base apart.

The TCR comes from a man aged 40-49 years in good health and CMV-seronegative. Source material: PBMCs.

The CDR3 sequence is CATSNTDRVSYEQYF. The DNA sequence is as follows: TGTGCCACCTCCAATACCGACAGGGTTAGCTACGAGCAGTACTTC. Here the chain combines TRBV6-1 and TRBJ2-7; TRBD1 lines up with 7 middle nucleotides. The V end gives up 10 bases and the J end 3 bases, leaving 15 bases in the junction not matched to a gene. CDR3 length: 15 amino acids, cysteine to phenylalanine. CDR3 DNA only is kept here, 45 bases in frame from base 1. CDR1 and CDR2, per the germline V gene, are MNHNS and SASEGT.